The rows below give T cell receptor beta chains drawn from one sample of a study of response to subunit inactivated influenza vaccine. TCRdb processed the RT-PCR reads anew with MiXCR; each CDR3 protein has one entry. Of 540,000 or so distinct CDR3 sequences in the sample, 13% were seen once. Here the sequenced sample was PBMCs from blood, taken about 6 weeks after vaccination. Receptors originate from a man in his fifties who received an inactivated influenza vaccine. Both conserved end residues are part of each CDR3. The order of the fields is CDR3 DNA, CDR3 protein, J gene, V gene, D gene, clone size. The D gene is left open where the match is weak. Size is stated for part of the rows, as once, few or many counts, or as a class when the clone is expanded.

CDR3 DNA: TGTGCCAGCAGTCCGAGCGGGAGGGCCAAAGATACGCAGTATTTT; CDR3 protein: CASSPSGRAKDTQYF; J gene: TRBJ2-3; V gene: TRBV12-3/TRBV12-4; D gene: TRBD2; clone size: many
CDR3 DNA: TGTGCCAGCAGCTTGGGGGGACAGGGCATGAACACTGAAGCTTTCTTT; CDR3 protein: CASSLGGQGMNTEAFF; J gene: TRBJ1-1; V gene: TRBV5-5; D gene: TRBD1; clone size: .
CDR3 DNA: TGTGCCAGCAGCCCTAGCGGGAGGGGAAACGAGCAGTACTTC; CDR3 protein: CASSPSGRGNEQYF; J gene: TRBJ2-7; V gene: TRBV9; D gene: TRBD2; clone size: few
CDR3 DNA: TGTGCCAGCTCACCACCGACGTCGGGGCCAGAGCAGTTCTTC; CDR3 protein: CASSPPTSGPEQFF; J gene: TRBJ2-1; V gene: TRBV18; D gene: .; clone size: .
CDR3 DNA: TGTGCCAGCAGTATCACTAGCGGGGGCAATGAGCAGTTCTTC; CDR3 protein: CASSITSGGNEQFF; J gene: TRBJ2-1; V gene: TRBV25-1; D gene: TRBD2; clone size: many
CDR3 DNA: TGCGCCAGCACGGTTGGACAGAGCAATCAGCCCCAGCATTTT; CDR3 protein: CASTVGQSNQPQHF; J gene: TRBJ1-5; V gene: TRBV5-1; D gene: .; clone size: many
CDR3 DNA: TGTGCCAGCAGTCAGGCGGGAGGGGCCGTCCATGAGCAGTTCTTC; CDR3 protein: CASSQAGGAVHEQFF; J gene: TRBJ2-1; V gene: TRBV9; D gene: TRBD2; clone size: .
CDR3 DNA: TGCGCCAGCAGTAATGTCCAGGGATGGCGCACAGATACGCAGTATTTT; CDR3 protein: CASSNVQGWRTDTQYF; J gene: TRBJ2-3; V gene: TRBV5-1; D gene: .; clone size: few
CDR3 DNA: TGCGCCAGCATTAGCGCAGATACGCAGTATTTT; CDR3 protein: CASISADTQYF; J gene: TRBJ2-3; V gene: TRBV5-1; D gene: .; clone size: .
CDR3 DNA: TGCGCCAGCAGCTTGGCCTTGGTGGGAGTGACCTACGAGCAGTACTTC; CDR3 protein: CASSLALVGVTYEQYF; J gene: TRBJ2-7; V gene: TRBV5-1; D gene: .; clone size: few